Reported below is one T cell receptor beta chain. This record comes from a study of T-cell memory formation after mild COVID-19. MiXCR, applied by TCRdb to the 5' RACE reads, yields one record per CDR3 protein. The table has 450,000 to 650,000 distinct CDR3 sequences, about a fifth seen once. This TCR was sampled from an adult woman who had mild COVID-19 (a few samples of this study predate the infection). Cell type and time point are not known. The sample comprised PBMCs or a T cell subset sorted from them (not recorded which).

CDR3 sequence (DNA): TGCGCCAGCAGCCAAGTCCCCAGGTCAGGGGGGAAGAACATTCAGTACTTC. Its protein product is CASSQVPRSGGKNIQYF. The chain employs TRBV4-3 and TRBJ2-4, with D perhaps TRBD1 (7 bases). CDR1 is LGHNA and CDR2 is YSLEER in the germline V gene. This CDR3 is built from 17 residues. V was pared by 1 base and J by 7 bases, with 20 bases between.